This entry concerns a single T cell receptor (beta chain). The sample comes from a study of blood T cell repertoires in COVID-19. Study overall: PBMCs, B-cell-depleted T cells, or T cells provided the cDNA or gDNA that made up the material.

TCRdb's table, derived via immunoSEQ multiplex PCR, lists solely in-frame clones and lacks some. The sample yields about 210,000 clones, around 86% seen once. Across 20 to 25 US areas, participants ranged in age from roughly 18 to 95 years. The CDR3 extends over 14 amino acids. CDR1 is SGHTA, CDR2 FQGNSA, per germline. V was clipped by 5 bases and J by 6 bases, with 13 bases between them. The TCR was taken from a man aged 35-49 years with acute COVID-19. The chain combines TRBV7-2 with TRBJ1-4; TRBD1 might be the D (5 bases). Sequenced material: PBMCs or T cells enriched from blood (not recorded which). In nucleotides, the CDR3 is TGTGCCAGCAGCGAGGTTTCGGGGGATGAAAAACTGTTTTTT. Translated, it gives CASSEVSGDEKLFF.